The clone carrying this T cell receptor beta chain showed up just a few times. The CDR3 has 12 amino acids. Germline values: CDR1 MDHEN, CDR2 SYDVKM. With 7 bases removed from V and 4 bases from J, the gap between germline ends came to 8 bases. Unique molecular identifiers were built into the TCRbeta library. One entry per CDR3 protein, called by TCRdb with MiXCR from the PCR reads. The sample holds some 300,000 distinct CDR3 sequences; around a tenth are singletons and the top ten take 2.4%. The data stem from a study of T-cell reconstitution after alpha-beta-depleted transplantation in children. This TCR was sampled from a human donor who donated a stem cell graft to a child with acute lymphoblastic leukemia. The material was PBMCs from the stem cell graft donor, obtained from the stem cell graft. The chain has TRBV28 and TRBJ1-5, with D uncertain. The DNA for the CDR3 is TGTGCCAGCACGGGAGTAAATCAGCCCCAGCATTTT. Protein: CASTGVNQPQHF.